Listed below are T cell receptor beta chains from one sample, sequenced in a study of T cell responses to AZD1222 COVID-19 vaccine. TCRdb's copy holds only in-frame clones and misses some; the assay was immunoSEQ multiplex PCR. Altogether 52,000 or so clones are present, approximately 88% being singletons, with the ten largest covering roughly 27%. The material sequenced was peripheral blood, taken on day 0 of AZD1222 vaccination. The origin of the receptors is an adult in good health. Each CDR3 is given with its conserved first and last residue. A D gene is named only where the DNA matches it firmly. Clone size is given for some rows only: seen once, a few or many times, or a class if the clone is expanded.

V,D,J,size,length,DNA,CDR3
TRBV11-3,.,TRBJ2-1,.,16,TGTGCCAGCAGCTCCTCACGTGCCGGGCGGTGGAATGAGCAGTTCTTC,CASSSSRAGRWNEQFF
TRBV5-1,.,TRBJ2-5,once,14,TGCGCCAGCAGCTTGTCCGGACAGTCGGAGACCCAGTACTTC,CASSLSGQSETQYF
TRBV28,.,TRBJ2-1,once,11,TGTGCCAGCAGTTCATCGAGGGAGCAGTTCTTC,CASSSSREQFF
TRBV3-1/TRBV3-2,.,TRBJ2-5,.,14,TGTGCCAGCAGCCAAGCGAGGTTAGGAGAGACCCAGTACTTC,CASSQARLGETQYF
TRBV10-3,.,TRBJ2-2,.,16,TGTGCCATCAGTGCTGAGGGCGGGGCGAACACCGGGGAGCTGTTTTTT,CAISAEGGANTGELFF
TRBV6-5,.,TRBJ2-7,few,13,TGTGCCAGCAGTTCCCCGCCATTTTACGAGCAGTACTTC,CASSSPPFYEQYF
TRBV18,.,TRBJ1-4,.,15,TGTGCCAGCTCACCACCGGGGGGGAGGAACGAAAAACTGTTTTTT,CASSPPGGRNEKLFF
TRBV4-1,.,TRBJ1-4,.,16,TGCGCCAGCAGCCAAGTGGGGGGGACATCAAATGAAAAACTGTTTTTT,CASSQVGGTSNEKLFF
TRBV4-2,.,TRBJ1-4,.,13,TGTGCCAGCAGCCAAGACAATAATGAAAAACTGTTTTTT,CASSQDNNEKLFF
TRBV5-1,.,TRBJ2-7,.,15,TGCGCCAGCAGCTTGGTAAGCGGCCCCTCCTACGAGCAGTACTTC,CASSLVSGPSYEQYF
TRBV6-5,.,TRBJ2-7,.,15,TGTGCCAGCAATCACGGGGAGACAGTGCCGTCCGAGCAGTACTTC,CASNHGETVPSEQYF
TRBV7-9,.,TRBJ1-1,.,16,TGTGCCAGCAGCTTAGGGCCAGGCAAAATGAACACTGAAGCTTTCTTT,CASSLGPGKMNTEAFF
TRBV12-3/TRBV12-4,.,TRBJ2-1,few,13,TGTGCCAGCAGTTTATTGGTAGGGAATGAGCAGTTCTTC,CASSLLVGNEQFF
TRBV18,.,TRBJ1-3,.,15,TGTGCCAGCTACCCTCCGGGGGCAAATGGAAACACCATATATTTT,CASYPPGANGNTIYF
TRBV7-9,TRBD1,TRBJ2-1,.,16,TGTGCCAGCAGCTCCCCCCGACAGGGTTCCTACAATGAGCAGTTCTTC,CASSSPRQGSYNEQFF
TRBV6-2/TRBV6-3,.,TRBJ1-4,.,15,TGTGCCAGCAGTTCAGGACGAGGAGCTAATGAAAAACTGTTTTTT,CASSSGRGANEKLFF